This T cell receptor (beta chain) appears in the sequencing data of a study of graft-versus-host responses after intestinal transplantation. Overall study results and limits: Peak circulating GvH clone levels tracked with early post-transplant HvG declines.

In germline, CDR1 is SGHRS, CDR2 YFSETQ. J gave up 2 bases and V 3 bases, and 7 bases lay outside the gene matches. CDR3 length: 15 amino acids. The method was immunoSEQ multiplex PCR; TCRdb's version includes in-frame clones alone and lacks a portion of them. The data hold 88,000 or so clones, with 75% to 90% observed a single time. Remarks on this clone: Its antigen remains unidentified.

The chain combines TRBV5-1 with TRBJ2-5; 7 bases align to TRBD2. The TCR sequence derives from a human donor who received an intestinal transplant. Sequencing was performed on unstimulated CD4+ T cells sorted from spleen or lymph node cells, taken before intestinal transplant. Here the CDR3 reads CASSSQLAEQETQYF. CDR3 DNA: TGCGCCAGCAGCTCTCAGCTAGCGGAACAAGAGACCCAGTACTTC.